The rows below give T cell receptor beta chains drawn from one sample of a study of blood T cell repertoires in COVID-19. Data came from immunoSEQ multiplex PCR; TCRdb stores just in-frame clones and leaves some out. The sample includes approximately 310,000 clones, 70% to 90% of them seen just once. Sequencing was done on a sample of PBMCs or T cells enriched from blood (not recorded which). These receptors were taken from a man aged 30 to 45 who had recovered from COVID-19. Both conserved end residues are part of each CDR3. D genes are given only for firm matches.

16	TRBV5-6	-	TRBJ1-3	CASSLIQESSGNTIYF
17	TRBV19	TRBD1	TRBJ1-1	CASSGRTGVVGNTEAFF
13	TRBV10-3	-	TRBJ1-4	CAISLERGEKLFF
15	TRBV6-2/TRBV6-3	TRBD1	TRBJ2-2	CASSSGTGYTGELFF
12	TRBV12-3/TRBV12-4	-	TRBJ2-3	CASSGSTDTQYF
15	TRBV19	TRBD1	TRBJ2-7	CASSSRQGFSYEQYF
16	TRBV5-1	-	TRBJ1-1	CASSLVSGMMNTEAFF
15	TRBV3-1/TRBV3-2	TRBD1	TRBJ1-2	CASSHGTGDGYGYTF
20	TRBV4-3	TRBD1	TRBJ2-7	CASSQDMPRNNRDRVYEQYF
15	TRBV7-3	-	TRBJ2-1	CASSSGLHAYNEQFF
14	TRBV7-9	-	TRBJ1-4	CASIQTGINEKLFF
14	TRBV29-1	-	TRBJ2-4	CSVGGGGSKNIQYF
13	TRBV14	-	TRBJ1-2	CASSQGQNYGYTF
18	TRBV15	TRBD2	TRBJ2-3	CATSRAGGGAWGTDTQYF
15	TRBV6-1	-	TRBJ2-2	CASSELTGNTGELFF
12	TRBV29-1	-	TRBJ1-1	CSVGGGKGEAFF
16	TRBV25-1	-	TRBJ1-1	CASSDRTPKKDPEAFF
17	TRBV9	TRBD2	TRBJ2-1	CASSPSGGVSSYNEQFF